A selection of T cell receptor beta chains follows, all from one sample in a study of shared clonotypes between healthy human individuals. Profiled with immunoSEQ multiplex PCR; TCRdb holds only in-frame clones, not every one. The sample includes 2,500,000 or so clones, 85% to 95% of them seen just once. Material: naive CD4+ T cells from PBMCs. The receptors derive from a man aged 18 to 30 in good health. Some clones in this sample may be carry-over from other donors' samples. Both conserved end residues are part of each CDR3. A D gene is named only where the DNA matches it firmly. Only some rows state a clone size, as once, few, many or a class for expanded clones.

D,J,V,size,DNA,CDR3
TRBD2,TRBJ2-5,TRBV5-1,NA,TGCGCCAGCAAGGGACTAGCGGGATGGAGAGAGACCCAGTACTTC,CASKGLAGWRETQYF
NA,TRBJ2-6,TRBV19,once,TGTGCCAGTAGTTCTCTGGGGGGCTCTGGGGCCAACGTCCTGACTTTC,CASSSLGGSGANVLTF
NA,TRBJ2-5,TRBV5-1,NA,TGCGCCAGCAGCCGGGACACAACGTACCAAGAGACCCAGTACTTC,CASSRDTTYQETQYF
NA,TRBJ2-7,TRBV5-4,NA,TGTGCCAGCAGCTCCCCGCCTTCGCACGCGCAGTACTTC,CASSSPPSHAQYF
NA,TRBJ1-2,TRBV28,NA,TGTGCCAGCAGTTTACGACAATATGGCTACACCTTC,CASSLRQYGYTF
TRBD2,TRBJ2-3,TRBV15,NA,TGTGCCACCAGCAGAGTAGCGGGAGCTCCAGATACGCAGTATTTT,CATSRVAGAPDTQYF
NA,TRBJ2-2,TRBV28,NA,TGTGCCAGCAGCCCTGGAGGGGGGGCGAACACCGGGGAGCTGTTTTTT,CASSPGGGANTGELFF
NA,TRBJ1-1,TRBV29-1,NA,TGCAGCGTTGCACGGACCGCCGATGGAGCTGAAGCTTTCTTT,CSVARTADGAEAFF
NA,TRBJ2-7,TRBV5-6,NA,TGTGCCAGCAGCTTCGCGATCGGGACACAGTACGAGCAGTACTTC,CASSFAIGTQYEQYF
NA,TRBJ2-1,TRBV29-1,once,TGCAGCGTTGGATCAGGGTCGGGCGGGACTTCCTACAATGAGCAGTTCTTC,CSVGSGSGGTSYNEQFF
TRBD2,TRBJ2-5,TRBV7-2,NA,TGTGCCAGCAGCTCGGGACTAGCGGGAGGAGAGACCCAGTACTTC,CASSSGLAGGETQYF
NA,TRBJ1-1,TRBV7-3,NA,TGTGCCAGCAGCTTAATGATTGCAGGGGATGAAGCTTTCTTT,CASSLMIAGDEAFF
NA,TRBJ1-1,TRBV7-8,NA,TGTGCCAGCAGCTTAGTAGGGGTTGAAGCTTTCTTT,CASSLVGVEAFF
TRBD1,TRBJ1-4,TRBV7-2,NA,TGTGCCAGCAGCTTGGACAGGAGCAGCGAAAAACTGTTTTTT,CASSLDRSSEKLFF
NA,TRBJ2-1,TRBV9,NA,TGTGCCAGCAGCGTAGCTAGGGGGACTTCCACCATCTATGAGCAGTTCTTC,CASSVARGTSTIYEQFF
NA,TRBJ1-2,TRBV11-2,NA,TGTGCCAGCAGCTTACCAGGGCGGTATGGCTACACCTTC,CASSLPGRYGYTF
TRBD2,TRBJ2-2,TRBV9,NA,TGTGCCAGCAGCGTAGACGGGAGGACCGGGGAGCTGTTTTTT,CASSVDGRTGELFF
NA,TRBJ2-1,TRBV5-1,NA,TGCGCCAGCAGCTTGTCAGGGAGCCTGGGCAATGAGCAGTTCTTC,CASSLSGSLGNEQFF
TRBD1,TRBJ1-2,TRBV18,NA,TGTGCCAGCTCACCAGGGACAGGGGCCACTTATGGCTACACCTTC,CASSPGTGATYGYTF
NA,TRBJ1-6,TRBV25-1,NA,TGTGCCAGCAGTGTGGCAGGCCAATCACCCCTCCACTTT,CASSVAGQSPLHF
TRBD1,TRBJ1-2,TRBV29-1,NA,TGCAGCGCCACCCGGGACAGCTATAACTATGGCTACACCTTC,CSATRDSYNYGYTF
NA,TRBJ1-2,TRBV19,NA,TGTGCCAGTAGTACCGCCTATGGCTACACCTTC,CASSTAYGYTF
TRBD1,TRBJ1-5,TRBV7-8,NA,TGTGCCAGCAGCGAGGGACAGGGTAGCAATCAGCCCCAGCATTTT,CASSEGQGSNQPQHF
NA,TRBJ1-2,TRBV6-1,NA,TGTGCCAGCCGGGGCAGGGCCTATGGCTACACCTTC,CASRGRAYGYTF
TRBD1,TRBJ1-1,TRBV4-2,NA,TGTGCCAGCAGCCAAGGGGGCAGGGGGCAGAACACTGAAGCTTTCTTT,CASSQGGRGQNTEAFF
TRBD1,TRBJ2-4,TRBV7-9,NA,TGTGCCAGCAGTTCTGACAGGGGGGGAACCAAAAACATTCAGTACTTC,CASSSDRGGTKNIQYF
NA,TRBJ1-1,TRBV7-8,NA,TGTGCCAGCAGCTTAGTATACGCGGTTGGAGTTAACACTGAAGCTTTCTTT,CASSLVYAVGVNTEAFF
NA,TRBJ2-5,TRBV19,NA,TGTGCCAGTAGTATACAGACCCATGAAGAGACCCAGTACTTC,CASSIQTHEETQYF
NA,TRBJ2-4,TRBV19,few,TGTGCCAGTAGTATGGTAGCTCTAGCCAAAAACATTCAGTACTTC,CASSMVALAKNIQYF
TRBD1,TRBJ2-7,TRBV5-4,NA,TGTGCCAGCAGCAGGGAGACAGGGAAAGGCGAGCAGTACTTC,CASSRETGKGEQYF
TRBD2,TRBJ2-1,TRBV4-1,NA,TGCGCCAGCAGCCAAGATCCTAGCGGAACCTACAATGAGCAGTTCTTC,CASSQDPSGTYNEQFF
NA,TRBJ1-1,TRBV5-1,few,TGCGCCAGCAGCGTGACAGCGGGCCCTTCTCTGATAGCTTTCTTT,CASSVTAGPSLIAFF
TRBD2,TRBJ2-5,TRBV9,few,TGTGCCAGCAGTGGGACTAGCGGGACGGAGACCCAGTACTTC,CASSGTSGTETQYF
NA,TRBJ2-2,TRBV11-1,once,TGTGCCAGCAGCTTCTACACGACTAGGGGGTACACCGGGGAGCTGTTTTTT,CASSFYTTRGYTGELFF
NA,TRBJ2-1,TRBV21-1,NA,TGTGCCAGCAGCAGCTATGAGCAGTTCTTC,CASSSYEQFF
TRBD2,TRBJ2-1,TRBV30,NA,TGTGCCTGGAGTGTTAGCGGGTCCTACAATGAGCAGTTCTTC,CAWSVSGSYNEQFF
TRBD1,TRBJ1-1,TRBV5-1,NA,TGCGCCAGCAGCACCAGGACAGGGAACACTGAAGCTTTCTTT,CASSTRTGNTEAFF
NA,TRBJ2-3,TRBV7-9,once,TGTGCCAGCAGCTCCTGGACAGCGGGCACAGATACGCAGTATTTT,CASSSWTAGTDTQYF
NA,TRBJ1-3,TRBV9,NA,TGTGCCAGCAGCCCCCTATCCGGGGGCTCTGGAAACACCATATATTTT,CASSPLSGGSGNTIYF
NA,TRBJ1-1,TRBV7-2,once,TGTGCCAGCAGCTTTGTACAGGGGAACACTGAAGCTTTCTTT,CASSFVQGNTEAFF
NA,TRBJ2-5,TRBV6-1,NA,TGTGCCAGCCGCCGGTCGGGCGGTCAAGAGACCCAGTACTTC,CASRRSGGQETQYF
TRBD2,TRBJ2-4,TRBV28,NA,TGTGCCATCCGGACTAGCGGGGAAAACATTCAGTACTTC,CAIRTSGENIQYF